This record looks at one T cell receptor (beta chain) sequence and its context. Sequenced by immunoSEQ multiplex PCR; TCRdb stores in-frame clones only, minus some. The sample carries 50,000 or so clones, around 69% recorded once. This CDR3 has 13 residues. Trimming removed 3 bases from V and 8 bases from J, with 13 bases in between. The germline gives CDR1 LNHDA, CDR2 SQIVND (reference sequence). This sample is drawn from a study of radiotherapy plus CTLA-4 blockade in lung cancer. V usage is TRBV19 and J usage is TRBJ1-2; D is uncertain. The input for sequencing was peripheral blood, taken from a patient treated with radiotherapy plus ipilimumab. The TCR was taken from a human donor with non-small cell lung cancer who had stable disease on radiotherapy plus ipilimumab. DNA for the CDR3: TGTGCCAGTAGTATTTGGAGGGAAGGGGGCTACACCTTC. It translates to CASSIWREGGYTF.